The 18 T cell receptor beta chains listed next were all sequenced from one sample in a study of blood T cell repertoires in COVID-19. Libraries were prepared by immunoSEQ multiplex PCR; TCRdb keeps only in-frame clonotypes and omits some of them. The sample lists under 150,000 clones, 75% to 85% occurring once. Sequenced material: peripheral blood. The receptors originated from a woman older than 75 with active or convalescent COVID-19.

This clone turned up a few times. This sequence joins TRBV10-2 and TRBJ1-1, with D hard to call. CDR3 size: 11 residues. V lost 8 bases and J lost 1, with 5 bases in between. CDR1 and CDR2 from the germline V gene are WSHSY and SAAADI. The chain's CDR3 is CASAQNTEAFF. The CDR3 nucleotides are TGCGCCAGCGCGCAGAACACTGAAGCTTTCTTT.

The chain has TRBV18 and TRBJ1-1; a weak D match, TRBD1 (6 bases). This CDR3 has 15 amino acids. The ends were cut back, 2 bases at V and 5 bases at J, with 15 bases in the middle. The germline V gene encodes CDR1 KGHSH and CDR2 LQKENI. For the CDR3, the DNA is TGTGCCAGCTCACCAAAGCTACAGGGTTGGACTGAAGCTTTCTTT. Its translation: CASSPKLQGWTEAFF.

In this sample, this clone turned up many times. The chain joins TRBV9 to TRBJ1-2, with 7 bases matching TRBD1. This CDR3 region has 14 residues. The germline CDR1 and CDR2 sequences are SGDLS and YYNGEE. Germline trimming cut 0 bases from V and 6 bases from J; bases unmatched to any gene: 5. The CDR3 DNA reads as TGTGCCAGCAGCGTAGCAGCACAGGGGAATGGCTACACCTTC. As protein: CASSVAAQGNGYTF.

In this sample, this clone turned up a few times. Relative to the germline gene, one junction end is altered; a read error may explain this. The chain joins TRBV5-1 to TRBJ2-7; TRBD1 is a possible D gene (5 bases). Germline V gene data show CDR1 as SGHRS and CDR2 as YFSETQ. CDR3 length: 13 residues. The CDR3 DNA sequence: TGCGCCAGCAGCTTGAGGGGCTCCCACGAGCAGTACTTC. Its protein is CASSLRGSHEQYF.

The V and J genes are TRBV6-4 and TRBJ2-3; 10 positions agree with TRBD2. V was pared by 0 bases and J by 5 bases, with 5 bases of the junction left unmatched. The CDR3 contains 16 residues. Per the germline V gene, CDR1 is MRHNA and CDR2 is SNTAGT. CDR3: CASSDSQRGGQDTQYF. The CDR3 region has the DNA TGTGCCAGCAGTGACTCTCAGCGGGGGGGCCAAGATACGCAGTATTTT.

The chain combines TRBV16 with TRBJ2-3, with 11 bases that match TRBD2. Germline V CDR1 and CDR2: KGHSY, FQNENV. This CDR3 is 15 amino acids long. V trimming: 4 bases; J trimming: 4 bases; junction bases outside the gene matches: 4. Here the CDR3 DNA reads TGTGCCAGCAGCCCCGGGACTAGCGGTTCAGATACGCAGTATTTT. This codes for CASSPGTSGSDTQYF.

This chain joins TRBV6-2 or TRBV6-3 and TRBJ2-7, with a weak D call TRBD2 (7 bases). The CDR3 is 16 amino acids. Germline CDR1 MNHEY, CDR2 SVGEGT. Trimming removed 7 bases at V and 1 base at J, with 20 bases between. Here the CDR3 reads CASIPGALGGSYEQYF. In DNA, the CDR3 is TGTGCCAGCATCCCGGGGGCTCTCGGGGGGTCCTACGAGCAGTACTTC.

The genes are TRBV27 and TRBJ2-1, with 15 bases that match TRBD2. This CDR3 is 18 amino acids long. CDR1 is MNHEY and CDR2 is SMNVEV in the germline V gene (reference sequence). V lost 6 bases to trimming and J lost 8 bases; unmatched junction nucleotides: 14. The CDR3 region is CASSGLAGGSGNVDEQFF. DNA for the CDR3: TGTGCCAGCAGCGGACTAGCGGGGGGGAGTGGGAACGTTGATGAGCAGTTCTTC.

The J gene is TRBJ2-5, the V gene TRBV5-1; perhaps TRBD2 as D (7 bases). V dropped 4 bases and J dropped 5 bases, with 18 bases sitting between them. Germline V gene sequence: CDR1 SGHRS, CDR2 YFSETQ. The CDR3 is 15 amino acids. The CDR3 DNA reads as TGCGCCAGCAGCCTCAACGTAGGGGGGGCCGAGACCCAGTACTTC. It encodes CASSLNVGGAETQYF. Variable domain in full (rest from reference TRBV5-1 and TRBJ2-5): KAGVTQTPRYLIKTRGQQVTLSCSPISGHRSVSWYQQTPGQGLQFLFEYFSETQRNKGNFPGRFSGRQFSNSRSEMNVSTLELGDSALYLCASSLNVGGAETQYFGPGTRLLVL.

The V and J genes are TRBV9 and TRBJ1-2; D gene unclear. The germline V gene encodes CDR1 SGDLS and CDR2 YYNGEE. CDR3 length: 15 amino acids. Between the trimmed V and J ends, which lost 0 bases and 2 bases, there was a span of 11 bases. Written as DNA, the CDR3 is TGTGCCAGCAGCGTAGCCCCTGGGCAGAACTATGGCTACACCTTC. Protein product: CASSVAPGQNYGYTF.

The V gene is TRBV2, the J gene TRBJ1-6; no clear D. V was pared by 9 bases and J by 4 bases, with 22 bases between. Germline values: CDR1 SNHLY, CDR2 FYNNEI. The CDR3 is made up of 17 amino acids. The CDR3 loop is CASTFSVTPTYNSPLHF. The CDR3 DNA sequence: TGTGCCAGTACCTTCTCGGTAACCCCAACTTATAATTCACCCCTCCACTTT.

This clone was observed a handful of times. In DNA, the CDR3 is TGTGCCAGCAGCCGGGAGCCACGTTACGAGCAGTACTTC. Residues: CASSREPRYEQYF. The V gene is TRBV11-1, the J gene TRBJ2-7, with D possibly matching TRBD2 (6 bases). The germline CDR1 and CDR2 sequences are SGHAT and FQDESV (reference sequence). The CDR3 has 13 residues. The V end lost 5 bases, the J end lost 4 bases, and 12 bases lay between the germline ends. The full variable domain, with the rest looked up from reference TRBV11-1 and TRBJ2-7, is EAEVAQSPRYKITEKSQAVAFWCDPISGHATLYWYRQILGQGPELLVQFQDESVVDDSQLPKDRFSAERLKGVDSTLKIQPAELGDSAMYLCASSREPRYEQYFGPGTRLTVT.

This clone has more than one count but fewer than ten. V and J are TRBV7-2 and TRBJ2-2; TRBD1 aligns across 10 bases. V gave up 6 bases and J gave up 4 bases; unmatched junction bases: 8. The length of the CDR3 is 16 residues. Germline V CDR1 and CDR2: SGHTA, FQGNSA. In DNA form, the CDR3 reads TGTGCCAGCAGACCACCGGGACAGGGGAGCACCGGGGAGCTGTTTTTT. Its translation is CASRPPGQGSTGELFF.

This chain links TRBV24-1 with TRBJ2-1, with a weak D call TRBD1 (5 bases). CDR1 KGHDR and CDR2 SFDVKD come from the germline V gene. With 1 base removed from V and 10 bases from J, the gap between germline ends came to 13 bases. The CDR3 loop spans 14 amino acids. CDR3 in amino acids: CATSDFAGLGEQFF. For the CDR3, the DNA is TGTGCCACCAGTGATTTCGCAGGGCTCGGCGAGCAGTTCTTC.

The V call is TRBV28, the J call TRBJ1-5, with 7 bases lining up with TRBD1. The ends lost 9 bases at V and 1 base at J; junction bases unmatched: 6. CDR1 is MDHEN and CDR2 is SYDVKM in the germline V gene. The CDR3 length is 14 residues. The CDR3 nucleotides are TGTGCCAGTAGACAGGGTGGGAGCAATCAGCCCCAGCATTTT. Encoded protein: CASRQGGSNQPQHF.

The gene calls are TRBV3-1 (or the pseudogene TRBV3-2) and TRBJ1-6, with D unclear. V lost 4 bases to trimming and J lost 2 bases, with 12 bases between them. The V gene's germline CDR1 is LGHDT and CDR2 YNNKEL (reference sequence). CDR3 length: 16 residues. This CDR3 reads CASSPSGLTYNSPLHF. For the CDR3, the DNA is TGTGCCAGCAGCCCCAGCGGGTTGACCTATAATTCACCCCTCCACTTT.

The chain joins TRBV7-3 to TRBJ2-1; unclear D gene. This CDR3 has 13 amino acids. The V and J ends lost 5 bases and 2 bases respectively, with 7 bases between them. Germline-derived CDR1 and CDR2 are SGHTA and FQGTGA. The CDR3 spells CASSRLAYNEQFF. DNA for the CDR3: TGTGCCAGCAGCCGCCTAGCCTACAATGAGCAGTTCTTC.

V usage is TRBV7-9 and J usage is TRBJ2-1, with D maybe TRBD2 (5 bases). V gave up 5 bases and J gave up 8 bases, with 16 bases separating them. In germline, CDR1 is SEHNR, CDR2 FQNEAQ (reference sequence). There are 14 residues in the CDR3. The CDR3 sequence is CASSPGASWDEQFF. The CDR3 nucleotides are TGTGCCAGCAGCCCAGGCGCTAGCTGGGATGAGCAGTTCTTC.